Following are 9 T cell receptor beta chains from one sample sequenced in a study of blood T cell repertoires in COVID-19. TCRdb keeps only in-frame clones here, not all; method: immunoSEQ multiplex PCR. This table has about 83,000 clones, just over 85% appearing once. The sample was peripheral blood. The receptors were gathered from a woman aged 80 or over in a cohort sampled during active or convalescent COVID-19.

The gene calls are TRBV19 and TRBJ2-3, with 15 bases that match TRBD2. With V trimmed by 7 bases and J by 7 bases, 12 bases remained unmatched. Germline CDR1 LNHDA, CDR2 SQIVND (reference sequence). The CDR3 spans 17 residues. CDR3 bases: TGTGCCAGTATCCCCAATGGACTAGCGGGAGGGCGGCATACGCAGTATTTT. It is translated as CASIPNGLAGGRHTQYF.

The chain has TRBV6-6 and TRBJ2-4, with a tentative D call TRBD1 (7 bases). Germline CDR1 MNHNY, CDR2 SVGAGI (reference sequence). The CDR3 consists of 17 residues. V was trimmed by 5 bases and J by 1 base, leaving 18 bases between them. The CDR3 bases are TGTGCCAGCAGTCGGCAGGGGGGCCTATGGGCCAAAAACATTCAGTACTTC. Its protein product is CASSRQGGLWAKNIQYF.

The gene calls are TRBV6-5 and TRBJ2-7; 7 nucleotides line up with TRBD1. CDR1 is MNHEY and CDR2 is SVGAGI in the germline V gene. The CDR3 runs to 14 residues. The trim removed 5 bases at V and 6 bases at J, leaving 10 bases unmatched. This CDR3 is CASSTRQGLGEQYV. CDR3 coding DNA: TGTGCCAGCAGTACCCGACAGGGTCTTGGCGAGCAGTACGTC.

The rearrangement uses TRBV11-3 and TRBJ1-5; D is perhaps TRBD1 (6 bases). V shed 7 bases and J shed 1 base, with 14 bases lying between them. Germline V gene sequence: CDR1 SGHNT, CDR2 YENEEA. The CDR3 extends over 15 amino acids. In DNA form, the CDR3 reads TGTGCCAGCATTCTAAGGGGGGGAAGCAATCAGCCCCAGCATTTT. This codes for CASILRGGSNQPQHF.

The chain recombines TRBV20-1 with TRBJ1-1, with 11 bases aligning to TRBD1. The CDR3 contains 15 residues. The germline V gene encodes CDR1 DFQATT and CDR2 SNEGSKA (reference sequence). Germline trimming cut 3 bases from V and 4 bases from J; bases unmatched to any gene: 7. The CDR3 bases are TGCAGTGCTAGTTACCCGGACAGGGGGCTCACTGAAGCTTTCTTT. Amino acid sequence: CSASYPDRGLTEAFF.

CDR3 DNA: TGCGCCAGCAGCCTGGGGACAGGGGGCAAGGATGGCTACACCTTC. This codes for CASSLGTGGKDGYTF. The rearrangement joins TRBV4-1 to TRBJ1-2, with 12 bases identical to TRBD1. Per the germline V gene, CDR1 is MGHRA and CDR2 is YSYEKL. V was pared by 4 bases and J by 6 bases, with 6 bases of the junction left unmatched. The CDR3 length is 15 residues.

The chain links TRBV19 to TRBJ2-7; 10 bases are shared with TRBD2. In germline, CDR1 is LNHDA, CDR2 SQIVND (reference sequence). CDR3 length: 15 residues. Trimming at V came to 0 bases and at J to 2 bases, leaving 1 base not matched to a gene. The CDR3 protein is CASSIEAGGPYEQYV. CDR3 DNA: TGTGCCAGTAGTATAGAAGCGGGAGGGCCCTACGAGCAGTACGTC.

The chain couples TRBV11-2 to TRBJ1-2, with 8 bases that match TRBD1. J lost 0 bases, V lost 6 bases, and 15 bases had no gene match. The CDR3 is 18 amino acids. Germline V lookup: CDR1 SGHAT, CDR2 FQNNGV. The CDR3 loop is CASSSVRDRRLSNYGYTF. CDR3 DNA: TGTGCCAGCAGTTCAGTTAGGGACAGGCGCCTATCTAACTATGGCTACACCTTC.

The chain carries TRBV21-1 and TRBJ1-1; the DNA was not compared with TRBD1, the D call given in the table. TRBV21-1 is a pseudogene segment. The CDR3 extends over 16 amino acids. CDR3 in amino acids: CASSKTDSRPYTEAFF. CDR3 nucleotide sequence: TGTGCCAGCAGCAAAACAGACAGTAGACCCTACACTGAAGCTTTCTTT.